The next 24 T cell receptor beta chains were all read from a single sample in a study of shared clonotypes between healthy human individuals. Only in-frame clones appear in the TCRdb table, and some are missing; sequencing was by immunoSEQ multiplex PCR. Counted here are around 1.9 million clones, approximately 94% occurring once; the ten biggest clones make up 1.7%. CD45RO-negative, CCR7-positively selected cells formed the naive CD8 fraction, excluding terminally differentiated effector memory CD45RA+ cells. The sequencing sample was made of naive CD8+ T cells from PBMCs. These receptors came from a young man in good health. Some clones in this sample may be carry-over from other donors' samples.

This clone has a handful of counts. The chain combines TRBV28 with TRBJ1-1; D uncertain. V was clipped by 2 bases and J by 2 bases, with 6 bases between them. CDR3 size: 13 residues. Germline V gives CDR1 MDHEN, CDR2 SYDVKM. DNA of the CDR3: TGTGCCAGCAGTTTAGTGAGTAACACTGAAGCTTTCTTT. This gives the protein CASSLVSNTEAFF. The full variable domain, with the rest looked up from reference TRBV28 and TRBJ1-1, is DVKVTQSSRYLVKRTGEKVFLECVQDMDHENMFWYRQDPGLGLRLIYFSYDVKMKEKGDIPEGYSVSREKKERFSLILESASTNQTSMYLCASSLVSNTEAFFGQGTRLTVV.

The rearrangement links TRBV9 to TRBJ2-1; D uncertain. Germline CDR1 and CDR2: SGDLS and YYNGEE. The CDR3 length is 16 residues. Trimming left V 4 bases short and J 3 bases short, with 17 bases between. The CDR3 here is CASSSPSAENYNEQFF. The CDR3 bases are TGTGCCAGCAGCTCACCCTCGGCAGAGAACTACAATGAGCAGTTCTTC.

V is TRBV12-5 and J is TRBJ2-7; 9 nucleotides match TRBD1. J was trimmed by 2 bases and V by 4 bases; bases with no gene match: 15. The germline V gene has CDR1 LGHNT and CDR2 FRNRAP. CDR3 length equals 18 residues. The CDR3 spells CASGWDNRDRELPYEQYF. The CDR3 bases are TGTGCTAGTGGTTGGGACAACCGGGACAGGGAGCTTCCCTACGAGCAGTACTTC.

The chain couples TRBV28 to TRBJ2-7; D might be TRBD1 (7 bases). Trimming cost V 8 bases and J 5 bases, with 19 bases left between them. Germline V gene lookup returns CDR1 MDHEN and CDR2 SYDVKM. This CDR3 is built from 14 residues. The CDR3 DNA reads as TGTGCCAGCGGGGGGACAGCGCGTCACCACGAGCAGTACTTC. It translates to CASGGTARHHEQYF.

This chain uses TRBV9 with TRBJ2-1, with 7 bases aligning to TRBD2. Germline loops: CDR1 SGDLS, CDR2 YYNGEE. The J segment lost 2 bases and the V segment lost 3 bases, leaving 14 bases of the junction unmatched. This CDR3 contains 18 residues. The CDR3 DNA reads TGTGCCAGCAGCGCACCCCGGAGCGGGGCCACCCCCTACAATGAGCAGTTCTTC. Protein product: CASSAPRSGATPYNEQFF.

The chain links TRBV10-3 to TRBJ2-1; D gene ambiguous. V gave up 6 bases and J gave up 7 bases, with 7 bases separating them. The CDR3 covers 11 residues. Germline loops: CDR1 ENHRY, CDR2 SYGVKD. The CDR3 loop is CAIRQGNEQFF. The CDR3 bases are TGTGCCATCAGGCAAGGGAATGAGCAGTTCTTC.

The CDR3 DNA reads TGCGCCAGCAGCCAATGGGTGGGGCCAGACAATGAGCAGTTCTTC. It yields the protein CASSQWVGPDNEQFF. V usage is TRBV5-1 and J usage is TRBJ2-1, with D perhaps matching TRBD1 (5 bases). V shed 4 bases and J shed 5 bases, with 16 bases lying between them. The germline CDR1 and CDR2 sequences are SGHRS and YFSETQ. The CDR3 spans 15 residues.

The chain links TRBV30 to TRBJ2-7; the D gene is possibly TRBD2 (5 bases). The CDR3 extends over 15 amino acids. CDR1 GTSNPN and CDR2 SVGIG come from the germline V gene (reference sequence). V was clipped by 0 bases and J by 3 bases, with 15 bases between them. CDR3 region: CAWSVLDGIGYEQYF. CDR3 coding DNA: TGTGCCTGGAGTGTGCTGGACGGGATAGGCTACGAGCAGTACTTC.

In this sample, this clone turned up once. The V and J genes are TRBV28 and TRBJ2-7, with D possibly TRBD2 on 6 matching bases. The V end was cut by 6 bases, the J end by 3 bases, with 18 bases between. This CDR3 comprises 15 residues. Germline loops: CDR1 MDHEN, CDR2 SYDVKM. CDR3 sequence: CASRNRDGRGYEQYF. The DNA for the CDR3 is TGTGCCAGCAGAAACCGGGACGGGCGGGGCTACGAGCAGTACTTC.

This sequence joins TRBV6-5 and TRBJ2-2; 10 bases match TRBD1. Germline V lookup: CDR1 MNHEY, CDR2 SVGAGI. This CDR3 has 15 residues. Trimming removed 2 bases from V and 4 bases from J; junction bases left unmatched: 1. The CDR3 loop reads CASSYRTGGTGELFF. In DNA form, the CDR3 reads TGTGCCAGCAGTTACCGGACAGGGGGCACCGGGGAGCTGTTTTTT.

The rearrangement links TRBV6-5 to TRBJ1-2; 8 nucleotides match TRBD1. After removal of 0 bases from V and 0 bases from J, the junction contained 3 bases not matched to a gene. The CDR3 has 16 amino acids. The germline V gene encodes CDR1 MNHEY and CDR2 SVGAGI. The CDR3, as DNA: TGTGCCAGCAGTTACTCGAGGACAGGGACTAACTATGGCTACACCTTC. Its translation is CASSYSRTGTNYGYTF.

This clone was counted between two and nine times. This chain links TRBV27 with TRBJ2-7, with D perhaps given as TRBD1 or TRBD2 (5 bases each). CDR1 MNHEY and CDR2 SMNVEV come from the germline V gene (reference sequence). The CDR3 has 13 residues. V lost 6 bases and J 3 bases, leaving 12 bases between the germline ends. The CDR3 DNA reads TGTGCCAGCAGCGAGAGGGGTGGCTACGAGCAGTACTTC. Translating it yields CASSERGGYEQYF.

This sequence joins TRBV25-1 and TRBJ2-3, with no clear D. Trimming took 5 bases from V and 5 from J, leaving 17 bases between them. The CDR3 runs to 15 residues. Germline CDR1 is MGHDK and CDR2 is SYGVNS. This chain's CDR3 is CASSRGPVLQDTQYF. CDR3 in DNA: TGTGCCAGCAGTAGAGGACCGGTGCTTCAAGATACGCAGTATTTT.

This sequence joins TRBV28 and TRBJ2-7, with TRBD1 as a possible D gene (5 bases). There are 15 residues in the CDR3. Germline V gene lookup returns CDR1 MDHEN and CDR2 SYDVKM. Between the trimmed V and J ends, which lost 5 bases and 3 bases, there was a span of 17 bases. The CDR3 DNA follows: TGTGCCAGCAGTCGTACGCTGGGGCAGTACTACGAGCAGTACTTC. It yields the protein CASSRTLGQYYEQYF.

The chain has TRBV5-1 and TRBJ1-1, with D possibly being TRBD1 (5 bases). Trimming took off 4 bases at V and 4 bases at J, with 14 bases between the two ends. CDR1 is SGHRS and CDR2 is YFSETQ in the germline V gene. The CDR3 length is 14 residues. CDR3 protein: CASSAAGGSTEAFF. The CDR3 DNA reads TGCGCCAGCAGCGCAGCCGGGGGGAGCACTGAAGCTTTCTTT.

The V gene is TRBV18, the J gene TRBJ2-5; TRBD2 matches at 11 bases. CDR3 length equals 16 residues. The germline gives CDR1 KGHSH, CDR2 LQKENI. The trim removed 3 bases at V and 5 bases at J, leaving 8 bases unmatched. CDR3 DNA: TGTGCCAGCTCACCTTCGGCTAGCGGGAGGCTGGAGACCCAGTACTTC. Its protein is CASSPSASGRLETQYF.

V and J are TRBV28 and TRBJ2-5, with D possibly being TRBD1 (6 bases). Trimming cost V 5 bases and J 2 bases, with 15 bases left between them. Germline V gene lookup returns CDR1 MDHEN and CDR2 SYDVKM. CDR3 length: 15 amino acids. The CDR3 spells CASSGYRDIQETQYF. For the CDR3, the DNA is TGTGCCAGCAGTGGCTACCGGGACATTCAAGAGACCCAGTACTTC.

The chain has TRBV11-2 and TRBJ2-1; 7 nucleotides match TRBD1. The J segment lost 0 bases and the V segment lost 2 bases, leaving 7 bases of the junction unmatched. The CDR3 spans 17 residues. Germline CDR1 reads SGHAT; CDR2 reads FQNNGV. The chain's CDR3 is CASSLWGQRSSYNEQFF. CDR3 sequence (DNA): TGTGCCAGCAGCTTATGGGGACAGAGGAGCTCCTACAATGAGCAGTTCTTC.

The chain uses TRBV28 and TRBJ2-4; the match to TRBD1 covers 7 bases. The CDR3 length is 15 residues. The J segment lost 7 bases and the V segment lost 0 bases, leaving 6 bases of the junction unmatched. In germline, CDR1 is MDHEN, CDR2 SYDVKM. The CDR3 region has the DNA TGTGCCAGCAGTTTATGGAAGGGGGCTGAGAACATTCAGTACTTC. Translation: CASSLWKGAENIQYF.

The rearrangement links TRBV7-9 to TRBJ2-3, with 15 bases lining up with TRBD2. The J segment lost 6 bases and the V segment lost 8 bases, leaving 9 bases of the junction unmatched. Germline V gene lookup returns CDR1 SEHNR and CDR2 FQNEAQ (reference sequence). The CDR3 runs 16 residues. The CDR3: CASGTSGRSLSDTQYF. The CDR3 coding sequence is TGTGCCAGCGGGACTAGCGGGAGGAGTTTGTCGGATACGCAGTATTTT.

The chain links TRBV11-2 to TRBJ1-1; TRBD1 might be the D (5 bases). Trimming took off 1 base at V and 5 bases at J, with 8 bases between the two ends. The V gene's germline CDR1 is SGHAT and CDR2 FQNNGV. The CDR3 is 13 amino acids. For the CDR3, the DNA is TGTGCCAGCAGCTTAGCGGGGCCGACTGAAGCTTTCTTT. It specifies CASSLAGPTEAFF.

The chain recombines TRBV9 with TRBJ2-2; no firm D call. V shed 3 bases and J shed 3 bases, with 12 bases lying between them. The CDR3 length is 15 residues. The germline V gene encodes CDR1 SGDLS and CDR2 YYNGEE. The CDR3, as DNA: TGTGCCAGCAGCGGTTCCGGACCCGACACCGGGGAGCTGTTTTTT. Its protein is CASSGSGPDTGELFF.

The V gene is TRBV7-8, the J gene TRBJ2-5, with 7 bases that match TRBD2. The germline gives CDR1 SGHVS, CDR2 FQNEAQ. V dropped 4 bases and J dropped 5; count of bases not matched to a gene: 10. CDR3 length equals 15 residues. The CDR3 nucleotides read TGTGCCAGCAGCTCATACCAACTAGCGATGGAGACCCAGTACTTC. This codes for CASSSYQLAMETQYF.

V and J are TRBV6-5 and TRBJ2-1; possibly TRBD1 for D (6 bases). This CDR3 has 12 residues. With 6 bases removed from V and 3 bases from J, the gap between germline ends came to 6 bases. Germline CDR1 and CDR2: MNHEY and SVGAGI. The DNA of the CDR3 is TGTGCCAGCAGGGACAGCTACAATGAGCAGTTCTTC. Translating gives CASRDSYNEQFF.